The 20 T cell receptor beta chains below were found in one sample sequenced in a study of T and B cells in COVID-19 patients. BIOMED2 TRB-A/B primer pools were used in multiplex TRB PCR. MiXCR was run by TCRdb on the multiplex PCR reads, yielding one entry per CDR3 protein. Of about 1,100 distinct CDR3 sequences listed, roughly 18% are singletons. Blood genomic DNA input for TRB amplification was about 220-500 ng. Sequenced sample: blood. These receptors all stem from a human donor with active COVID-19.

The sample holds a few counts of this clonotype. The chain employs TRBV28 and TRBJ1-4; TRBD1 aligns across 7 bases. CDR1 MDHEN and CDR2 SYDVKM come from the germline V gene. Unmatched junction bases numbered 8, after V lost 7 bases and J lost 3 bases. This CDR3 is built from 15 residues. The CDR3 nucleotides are TGTGCCAGCATTAATACAGGGGTGGCTAATGAAAAACTGTTTTTT. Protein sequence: CASINTGVANEKLFF.

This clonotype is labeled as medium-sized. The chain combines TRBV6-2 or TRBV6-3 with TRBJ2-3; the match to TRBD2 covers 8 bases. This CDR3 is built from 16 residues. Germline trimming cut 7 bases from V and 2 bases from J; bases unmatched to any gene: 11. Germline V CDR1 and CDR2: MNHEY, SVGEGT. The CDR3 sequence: CASTLAIAGYTDTQYF. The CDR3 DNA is TGTGCCAGCACCCTCGCGATAGCGGGGTACACAGATACGCAGTATTTT.

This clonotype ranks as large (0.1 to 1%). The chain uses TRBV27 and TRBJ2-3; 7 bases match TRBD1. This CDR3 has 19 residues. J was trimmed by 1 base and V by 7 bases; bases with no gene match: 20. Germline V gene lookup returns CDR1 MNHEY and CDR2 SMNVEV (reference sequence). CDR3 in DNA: TGTGCCAGCATGGGGTGGGGACAGTTTCTATTCTCCCGCACAGATACGCAGTATTTT. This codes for CASMGWGQFLFSRTDTQYF.

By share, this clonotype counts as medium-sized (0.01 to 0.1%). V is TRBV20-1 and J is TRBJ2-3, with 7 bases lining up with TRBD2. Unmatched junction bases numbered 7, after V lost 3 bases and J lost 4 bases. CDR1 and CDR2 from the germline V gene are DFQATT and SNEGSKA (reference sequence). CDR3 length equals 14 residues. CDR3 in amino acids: CSARGTGGADTQYF. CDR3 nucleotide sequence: TGCAGTGCTAGGGGAACGGGGGGTGCAGATACGCAGTATTTT.

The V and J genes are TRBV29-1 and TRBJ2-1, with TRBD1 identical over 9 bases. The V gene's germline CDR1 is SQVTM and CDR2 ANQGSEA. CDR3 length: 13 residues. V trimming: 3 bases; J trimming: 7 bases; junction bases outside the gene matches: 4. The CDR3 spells CSVDRTGVNEQFF. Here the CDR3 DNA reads TGCAGCGTTGACAGGACAGGGGTGAATGAGCAGTTCTTC.

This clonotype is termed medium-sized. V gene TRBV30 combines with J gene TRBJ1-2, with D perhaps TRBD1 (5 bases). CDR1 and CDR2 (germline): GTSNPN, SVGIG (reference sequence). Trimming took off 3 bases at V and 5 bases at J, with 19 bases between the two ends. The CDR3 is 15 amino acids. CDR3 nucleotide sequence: TGTGCCTGGAGCGTAGTGGAGGGGAGGGGATATGGCTACACCTTC. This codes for CAWSVVEGRGYGYTF.

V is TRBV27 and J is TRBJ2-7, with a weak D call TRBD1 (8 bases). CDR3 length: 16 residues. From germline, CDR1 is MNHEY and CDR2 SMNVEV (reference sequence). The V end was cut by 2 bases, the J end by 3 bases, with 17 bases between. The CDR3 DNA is TGTGCCAGCAGTTTACGGCGGGGGACAGGCCTCTACGAGCAGTACTTC. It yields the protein CASSLRRGTGLYEQYF.

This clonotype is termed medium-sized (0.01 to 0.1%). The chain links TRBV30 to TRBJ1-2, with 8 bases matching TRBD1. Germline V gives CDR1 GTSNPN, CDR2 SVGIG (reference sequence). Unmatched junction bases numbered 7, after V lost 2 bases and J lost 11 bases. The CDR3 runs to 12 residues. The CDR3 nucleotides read TGTGCCTGGAGTTCAAACAGGGGGGAGTACACCTTC. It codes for CAWSSNRGEYTF.

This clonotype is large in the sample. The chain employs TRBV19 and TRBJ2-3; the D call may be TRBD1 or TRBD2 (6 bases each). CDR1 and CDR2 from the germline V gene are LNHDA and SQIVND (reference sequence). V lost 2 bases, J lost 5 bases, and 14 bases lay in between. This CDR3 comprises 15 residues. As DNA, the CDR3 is TGTGCCAGTAGTATAACGGGGGCCCGCGGAGATACGCAGTATTTT. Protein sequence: CASSITGARGDTQYF.

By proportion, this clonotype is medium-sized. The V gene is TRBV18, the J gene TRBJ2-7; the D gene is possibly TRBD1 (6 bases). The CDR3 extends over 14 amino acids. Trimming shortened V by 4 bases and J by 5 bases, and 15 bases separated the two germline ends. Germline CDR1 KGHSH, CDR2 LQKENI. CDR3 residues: CASSLAGVSHEQYF. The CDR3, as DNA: TGTGCCAGCTCACTAGCAGGGGTTTCCCACGAGCAGTACTTC. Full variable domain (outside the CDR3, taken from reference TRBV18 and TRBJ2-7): NAGVMQNPRHLVRRRGQEARLRCSPMKGHSHVYWYRQLPEEGLKFMVYLQKENIIDESGMPKERFSAEFPKEGPSILRIQQVVRGDSAAYFCASSLAGVSHEQYFGPGTRLTVT.

The CDR3 bases are TGTGTTAGCAGTTTCGCCCTCTCTGGGGCCAACGTCCTGACTTTC. Translating gives CVSSFALSGANVLTF. The gene calls are TRBV12-3 or TRBV12-4 and TRBJ2-6; no reliable D call. CDR3 length equals 15 residues.

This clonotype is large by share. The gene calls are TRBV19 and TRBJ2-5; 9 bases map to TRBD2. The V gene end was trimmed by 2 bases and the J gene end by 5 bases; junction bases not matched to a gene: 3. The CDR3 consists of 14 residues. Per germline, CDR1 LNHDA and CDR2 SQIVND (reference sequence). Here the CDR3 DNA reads TGTGCCAGTAGTATACTAGCGGGGTCGGAGACCCAGTACTTC. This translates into CASSILAGSETQYF. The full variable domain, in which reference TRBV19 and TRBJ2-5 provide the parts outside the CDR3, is DGGITQSPKYLFRKEGQNVTLSCEQNLNHDAMYWYRQDPGQGLRLIYYSQIVNDFQKGDIAEGYSVSREKKESFPLTVTSAQKNPTAFYLCASSILAGSETQYFGPGTRLLVL.

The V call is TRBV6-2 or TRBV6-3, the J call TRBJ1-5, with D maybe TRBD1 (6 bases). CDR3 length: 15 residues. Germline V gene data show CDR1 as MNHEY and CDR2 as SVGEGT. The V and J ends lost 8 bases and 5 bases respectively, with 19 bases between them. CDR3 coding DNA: TGTGCCAGCGGGGGGGGCAAGAAGTGGGATCAGCCCCAGCATTTT. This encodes CASGGGKKWDQPQHF.

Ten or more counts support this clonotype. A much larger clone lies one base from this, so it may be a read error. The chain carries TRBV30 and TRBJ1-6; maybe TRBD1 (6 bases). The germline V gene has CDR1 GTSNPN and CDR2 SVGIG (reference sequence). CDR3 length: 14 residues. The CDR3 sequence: CAWRTTGYNSPRHF. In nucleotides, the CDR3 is TGTGCCTGGAGGACGACAGGTTATAATTCACCCCGCCACTTT.

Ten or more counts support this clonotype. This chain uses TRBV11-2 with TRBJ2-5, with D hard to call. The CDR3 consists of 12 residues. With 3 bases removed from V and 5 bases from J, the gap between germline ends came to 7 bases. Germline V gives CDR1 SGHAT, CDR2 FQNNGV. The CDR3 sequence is CASSFGPETQYF. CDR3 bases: TGTGCCAGCAGCTTCGGCCCCGAGACCCAGTACTTC.

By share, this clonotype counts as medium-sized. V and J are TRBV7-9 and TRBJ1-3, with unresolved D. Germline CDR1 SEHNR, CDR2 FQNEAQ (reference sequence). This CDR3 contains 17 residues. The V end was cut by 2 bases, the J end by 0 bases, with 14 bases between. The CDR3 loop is CASSLRPLHRSGNTIYF. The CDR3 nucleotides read TGTGCCAGCAGCTTACGGCCCCTCCACCGCTCTGGAAACACCATATATTTT.

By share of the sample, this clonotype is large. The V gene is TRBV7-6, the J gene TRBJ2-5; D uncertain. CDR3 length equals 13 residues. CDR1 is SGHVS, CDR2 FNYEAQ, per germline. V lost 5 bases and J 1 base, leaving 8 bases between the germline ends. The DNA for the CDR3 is TGTGCCAGCAGCCCCACAATCCAAGAGACCCAGTACTTC. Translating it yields CASSPTIQETQYF.

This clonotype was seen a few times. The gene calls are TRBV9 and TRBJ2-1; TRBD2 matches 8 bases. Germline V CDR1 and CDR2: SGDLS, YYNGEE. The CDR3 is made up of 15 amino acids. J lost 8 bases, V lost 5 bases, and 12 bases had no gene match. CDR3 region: CASSYNGGASDEQFF. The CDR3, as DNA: TGTGCCAGCAGTTACAACGGGGGGGCCTCGGATGAGCAGTTCTTC.

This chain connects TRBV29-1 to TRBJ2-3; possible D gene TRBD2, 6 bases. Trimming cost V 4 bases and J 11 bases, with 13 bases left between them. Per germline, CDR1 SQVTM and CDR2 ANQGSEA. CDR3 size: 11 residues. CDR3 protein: CSVVRGGVQYF. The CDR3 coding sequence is TGCAGCGTTGTGAGGGGCGGGGTGCAGTATTTT.

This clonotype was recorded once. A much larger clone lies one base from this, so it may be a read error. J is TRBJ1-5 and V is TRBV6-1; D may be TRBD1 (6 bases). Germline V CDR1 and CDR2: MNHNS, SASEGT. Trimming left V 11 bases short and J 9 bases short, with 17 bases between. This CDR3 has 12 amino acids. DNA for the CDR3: TGTGCCTGTGGACAGAGAGACTGGCCCCAGCATTTT. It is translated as CACGQRDWPQHF.